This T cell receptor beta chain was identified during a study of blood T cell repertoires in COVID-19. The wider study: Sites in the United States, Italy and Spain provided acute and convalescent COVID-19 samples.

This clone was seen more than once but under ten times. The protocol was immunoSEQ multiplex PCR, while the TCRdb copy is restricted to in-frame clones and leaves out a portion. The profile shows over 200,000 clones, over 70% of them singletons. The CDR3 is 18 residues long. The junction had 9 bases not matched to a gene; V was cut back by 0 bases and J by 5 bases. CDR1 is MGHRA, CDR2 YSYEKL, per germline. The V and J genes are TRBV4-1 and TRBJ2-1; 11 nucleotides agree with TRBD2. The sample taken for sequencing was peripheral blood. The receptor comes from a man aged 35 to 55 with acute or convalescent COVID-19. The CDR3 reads CASSQDPMLAGGNNEQFF. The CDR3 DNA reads TGCGCCAGCAGCCAAGATCCGATGCTAGCGGGAGGCAACAATGAGCAGTTCTTC.